Listed here are 15 T cell receptor beta chains from one sample, sequenced in a study of control samples from healthy donors and cancer patients. Clones were read by immunoSEQ multiplex PCR, and TCRdb kept only the in-frame ones, dropping some. Of tens of thousands of clones detected, 90% to 95% appear once; the ten largest clones hold roughly 1.3%. The sample consisted of PBMCs. These receptors were taken from a woman between 40 and 50 years old with lung cancer.

The chain carries TRBV23-1 and TRBJ2-3; no clear D gene. TRBV23-1 carries the ORF label, with uncertain function. Trimming left V 0 bases short and J 2 bases short, with 18 bases between. CDR3 length: 18 residues. CDR3 nucleotide sequence: TGCGCCAGCAGTCAATCTATTGGACCGGTCCCAATCACAGATACGCAGTATTTT. Translated: CASSQSIGPVPITDTQYF.

The V and J genes are TRBV5-1 and TRBJ2-7, with D possibly being TRBD2 (6 bases). Germline loops: CDR1 SGHRS, CDR2 YFSETQ. V dropped 2 bases and J dropped 2 bases, with 14 bases sitting between them. The CDR3 runs to 15 residues. CDR3: CASSFSGTAAYEQYF. CDR3 bases: TGCGCCAGCAGCTTCTCTGGGACTGCCGCCTACGAGCAGTACTTC. The full variable domain, with the rest looked up from reference TRBV5-1 and TRBJ2-7, is KAGVTQTPRYLIKTRGQQVTLSCSPISGHRSVSWYQQTPGQGLQFLFEYFSETQRNKGNFPGRFSGRQFSNSRSEMNVSTLELGDSALYLCASSFSGTAAYEQYFGPGTRLTVT.

The chain links TRBV6-5 to TRBJ1-2, with D hard to call. V lost 9 bases, J lost 5 bases, and 7 bases lay in between. This CDR3 is 10 amino acids long. In germline, CDR1 is MNHEY, CDR2 SVGAGI. CDR3 protein: CASRAYGYTF. DNA of the CDR3: TGTGCCAGTCGTGCTTATGGCTACACCTTC.

The rearrangement joins TRBV6-4 to TRBJ2-3; tentatively, D is TRBD1 or TRBD2 (6 bases each). V was shortened by 2 bases and J by 0 bases, with 18 bases between the two germline ends. Germline CDR1 is MRHNA and CDR2 is SNTAGT. This CDR3 spans 18 amino acids. CDR3 DNA: TGTGCCAGCAGTGACGGGGGCGCTAGCGCAGCTAGCACAGATACGCAGTATTTT. This translates into CASSDGGASAASTDTQYF.

V and J are TRBV27 and TRBJ2-2; D ambiguous. Trimming took 11 bases from V and 7 from J, leaving 20 bases between them. Germline values: CDR1 MNHEY, CDR2 SMNVEV (reference sequence). The CDR3 extends over 14 amino acids. Here the CDR3 DNA reads TGTGCCCCCGGCTGTGACGGTGAAGGCGGGGAGCTGTTTTTT. Encoded protein: CAPGCDGEGGELFF.

This chain links TRBV7-9 with TRBJ2-5; 8 nucleotides line up with TRBD2. CDR1 and CDR2 (germline): SEHNR, FQNEAQ (reference sequence). V lost 5 bases, J lost 4 bases, and 3 bases stayed unmatched. This CDR3 is built from 13 residues. CDR3 residues: CASSRGGRETQYF. DNA for the CDR3: TGTGCCAGCAGCCGGGGGGGACGAGAGACCCAGTACTTC.

The CDR3 sequence is CASSSRQGGITEAFF. The CDR3 bases are TGTGCCAGCAGCTCCAGACAGGGGGGCATCACTGAAGCTTTCTTT. This chain uses TRBV7-9 with TRBJ1-1; 9 positions match TRBD1. Germline CDR1 SEHNR, CDR2 FQNEAQ (reference sequence). The CDR3 contains 15 residues. The junction had 7 bases not matched to a gene; V was cut back by 4 bases and J by 4 bases.

The rearrangement uses TRBV28 and TRBJ2-7; the D gene is possibly TRBD1 (6 bases). The V end lost 7 bases, the J end lost 2 bases, and 12 bases lay between the germline ends. CDR3 length equals 13 residues. Per germline, CDR1 MDHEN and CDR2 SYDVKM. The CDR3: CASTPGVTYEQYF. DNA of the CDR3: TGTGCCAGCACCCCAGGGGTAACCTACGAGCAGTACTTC.

V gene TRBV27 combines with J gene TRBJ2-7; TRBD1 matches 7 bases. The CDR3 loop spans 16 amino acids. Germline CDR1 MNHEY, CDR2 SMNVEV (reference sequence). V was pared by 6 bases and J by 2 bases, with 13 bases of the junction left unmatched. The CDR3 sequence: CASSLSSGTVPYEQYF. As DNA, the CDR3 is TGTGCCAGCAGCCTGTCTTCCGGGACAGTTCCCTACGAGCAGTACTTC.

The V gene is TRBV19, the J gene TRBJ1-1; TRBD1 is a possible D gene (5 bases). Germline V gives CDR1 LNHDA, CDR2 SQIVND (reference sequence). V lost 7 bases and J lost 0, with 9 bases in between. The CDR3 contains 13 residues. CDR3 residues: CASIGGMNTEAFF. CDR3 in DNA: TGTGCCAGTATTGGGGGGATGAACACTGAAGCTTTCTTT.

This chain uses TRBV27 with TRBJ1-2; D is ambiguous. CDR3 length: 11 amino acids. Germline CDR1 MNHEY, CDR2 SMNVEV (reference sequence). Trimming stripped 6 bases from V and 6 bases from J, with 8 bases between. CDR3 sequence (DNA): TGTGCCAGCAGCCAAGGTAATGGCTACACCTTC. This translates into CASSQGNGYTF.

V usage is TRBV5-4 and J usage is TRBJ2-3; TRBD1 aligns across 8 bases. The junction had 3 bases not matched to a gene; V was cut back by 7 bases and J by 2 bases. From germline, CDR1 is SGHNT and CDR2 YYREEE (reference sequence). CDR3 length equals 13 residues. Here the CDR3 reads CASGQGFTDTQYF. The DNA for the CDR3 is TGTGCCAGCGGACAGGGTTTCACAGATACGCAGTATTTT.

This clone was seen just once. CDR3 nucleotides: TGTGCCAGCAGTTACCAGGGGCGAGGGTACACTGAAGCTTTCTTT. It translates to CASSYQGRGYTEAFF. The chain couples TRBV28 to TRBJ1-1; D perhaps matches TRBD1 (6 bases). The length of the CDR3 is 15 residues. From germline, CDR1 is MDHEN and CDR2 SYDVKM. V shed 4 bases and J shed 3 bases, with 15 bases lying between them.

The gene calls are TRBV5-4 and TRBJ2-5; TRBD2 agrees at 9 bases. This CDR3 comprises 15 residues. From germline, CDR1 is SGHNT and CDR2 YYREEE (reference sequence). V lost 5 bases, J lost 2 bases, and 7 bases stayed unmatched. The DNA of the CDR3 is TGTGCCAGCAGACCGACTAGCGGAGCACAAGAGACCCAGTACTTC. Its protein product is CASRPTSGAQETQYF.

The chain combines TRBV7-6 with TRBJ2-3; 7 positions agree with TRBD1. CDR1 and CDR2 (germline): SGHVS, FNYEAQ. The CDR3 totals 15 residues. The trim removed 1 base at V and 2 bases at J, leaving 3 bases unmatched. CDR3 sequence: CASSLVGQNTDTQYF. The CDR3 bases are TGTGCCAGCAGCTTAGTGGGACAGAACACAGATACGCAGTATTTT.